These T cell receptor beta chains were read from a single sample in a study of T cell responses to AZD1222 COVID-19 vaccine. Data came from immunoSEQ multiplex PCR; TCRdb stores just in-frame clones and leaves some out. This sample has 110,000 or so clones, with around 89% found just once. This specimen consisted of peripheral blood, obtained 28 days after the second AZD1222 dose. These receptors came from an adult who received the AZD1222 COVID-19 vaccine. The CDR3 runs from the conserved cysteine through the conserved F or W. D genes are given only for firm matches. Clone sizes are given selectively: once, few, many, or a class where the clone is expanded.

abundance	d_gene	v_gene	j_gene	CDR3nt	CDR3aa
.	TRBD2	TRBV7-2	TRBJ2-7	TGTGCCAGCAGCCTTACTAGCGGGGGCTCCTACGAGCAGTACTTC	CASSLTSGGSYEQYF
.	.	TRBV12-5	TRBJ2-1	TGTGCTAGTGGTTTGTCGGGACTCAATGAGCAGTTCTTC	CASGLSGLNEQFF
.	.	TRBV7-2	TRBJ1-5	TGTGCCGGGCACGTTTTGCGGGGGCCCCAGAATCAGCCCCAGCATTTT	CAGHVLRGPQNQPQHF
once	TRBD1	TRBV7-9	TRBJ2-2	TGTGCCAGCAGCCCGCGGACAGGGGGCACCGGGGAGCTGTTTTTT	CASSPRTGGTGELFF
.	TRBD1	TRBV7-9	TRBJ1-3	TGTGCCAGCAGCGCCGGGACAGGGAAAGGACACACCATATATTTT	CASSAGTGKGHTIYF
.	.	TRBV7-2	TRBJ2-1	TGTGCCAGCAGTCCAGACGGAGGCTCCTACAATGAGCAGTTCTTC	CASSPDGGSYNEQFF
.	.	TRBV7-8	TRBJ1-5	TGTGCCAGCAGCTTAGGTTTAGGTTTCAATAGCAATCAGCCCCAGCATTTT	CASSLGLGFNSNQPQHF
.	.	TRBV5-1	TRBJ2-1	TGCGCCAGCAGCTTGGAAAGGGTCTACAATGAGCAGTTCTTC	CASSLERVYNEQFF
.	TRBD2	TRBV19	TRBJ2-3	TGTGCCACCAAGCGGGGGGGCCTCACAGATACGCAGTATTTT	CATKRGGLTDTQYF
.	TRBD1	TRBV5-1	TRBJ2-2	TGCGCCAGCAGCCGGGGGGACAGGGTCACCGGGGAGCTGTTTTTT	CASSRGDRVTGELFF
.	.	TRBV10-2	TRBJ1-2	TGCGCCAGCAGTGCCTTTAGGACAGAGAGGAACTATGGCTACACCTTC	CASSAFRTERNYGYTF
few	.	TRBV9	TRBJ1-5	TGTGCCAGCAGCGTAGGGGCAGCGGCGGGTCAGCCCCAGCATTTT	CASSVGAAAGQPQHF
.	.	TRBV5-6	TRBJ1-2	TGTGCCAGCAGCACCTCTAGAATCTATGGCTACACCTTC	CASSTSRIYGYTF
.	.	TRBV6-5	TRBJ1-1	TGTGCCAGCAGTCAGCACAGTTCAAACACTGAAGCTTTCTTT	CASSQHSSNTEAFF
.	.	TRBV15	TRBJ1-3	TGTGCCACCAGCAGAAGTAGGAGTTCAGGAAACACCATATATTTT	CATSRSRSSGNTIYF
once	TRBD1	TRBV6-6	TRBJ1-1	TGTGCCAGCAGTCAAGATTTACAGGGGTACGGTTTCTTT	CASSQDLQGYGFF
.	.	TRBV6-5	TRBJ1-3	TGTGCCAGCAGTTACCCTGGCGCGGACACCATATATTTT	CASSYPGADTIYF
.	.	TRBV5-1	TRBJ1-1	TGCGCCAGCAGCTTGGCAGAGAACACTGAAGCTTTCTTT	CASSLAENTEAFF
.	.	TRBV7-9	TRBJ1-1	TGTGCCAGCGACCAAGGGGGGGTGATGAACACTGAAGCTTTCTTT	CASDQGGVMNTEAFF
.	.	TRBV12-3/TRBV12-4	TRBJ1-2	TGTGCCAGCAGTCCATACGGGGCTTATGGCTACACCTTC	CASSPYGAYGYTF
.	.	TRBV29-1	TRBJ1-2	TGCAGCGTTGAAGGGGGTCCACAATCTAACTATGGCTACACCTTC	CSVEGGPQSNYGYTF
.	.	TRBV20-1	TRBJ1-2	TGCAGTGCGGTGGAGGCCTATGGCTACACCTTC	CSAVEAYGYTF
few	TRBD2	TRBV7-2	TRBJ2-3	TGTGCCAGCAGCTTACAATTTAGCGGGGGGGCCGATACGCAGTATTTT	CASSLQFSGGADTQYF
.	.	TRBV4-3	TRBJ1-6	TGCGCCAGCAGCCAAGATTGGACGGGGAATTCACCCCTCCACTTT	CASSQDWTGNSPLHF
.	.	TRBV4-3	TRBJ1-2	TGCGCCAGCAGCCAAGAATTCACCGGGGCGAGCTATGGCTACACCTTC	CASSQEFTGASYGYTF
.	.	TRBV5-4	TRBJ1-1	TGTGCCAGCAGCTATGACAGAGCTTACACTGAAGCTTTCTTT	CASSYDRAYTEAFF
.	.	TRBV5-1	TRBJ2-1	TGCGCCAGCAGCTTGTCTGGGGGGAATGAGCAGTTCTTC	CASSLSGGNEQFF
.	.	TRBV18	TRBJ2-1	TGTGCCAGCTCACCACCGAGGAGCTCACCATACAATGAGCAGTTCTTC	CASSPPRSSPYNEQFF
.	TRBD2	TRBV6-2/TRBV6-3	TRBJ2-5	TGTGCCAGCAGCCAGCGGCGGGGGGGTGAGACCCAGTACTTC	CASSQRRGGETQYF
.	.	TRBV12-5	TRBJ2-7	TGTGCTAGTGGTTTGGGGGGGAGGTACGAGCAGTACTTC	CASGLGGRYEQYF
.	TRBD2	TRBV2	TRBJ2-2	TGTGCCACCTCAGGGCTAGCGGGGGGCACCGGGGAGCTGTTTTTT	CATSGLAGGTGELFF
.	.	TRBV6-5	TRBJ1-2	TGTGCCAGCAGTTACTCGAGGTCGTGGGAGGGCTACACCTTC	CASSYSRSWEGYTF
.	.	TRBV9	TRBJ2-1	TGTGCCAGCAGCGTGGACGGGACATGGAGCAATGAGCAGTTCTTC	CASSVDGTWSNEQFF
.	.	TRBV18	TRBJ2-3	TGTGCCAGCTCACCCTCAAGTAGCACAGATACGCAGTATTTT	CASSPSSSTDTQYF
.	.	TRBV5-1	TRBJ2-5	TGCGCCAGCTCCACTCGGACAGATGGGGTGGAGACCCAGTACTTC	CASSTRTDGVETQYF
.	TRBD1	TRBV6-1	TRBJ1-1	TGTGCCAGCAGTGAACAGGGGGCGCGAGGTGAAGCTTTCTTT	CASSEQGARGEAFF
.	TRBD2	TRBV28	TRBJ2-1	TGTGCCAGCAGTTTCTTCGGCGGGGGGGCGAATGAGCAGTTCTTC	CASSFFGGGANEQFF
.	.	TRBV24-1	TRBJ1-2	TGTGCCACCAGTGATAAGTCGGGTCCTAACTATGGCTACACCTTC	CATSDKSGPNYGYTF
.	.	TRBV12-3/TRBV12-4	TRBJ1-6	TGTGCCAGCAGCCCGGTTAATTCACCCCTCCACTTT	CASSPVNSPLHF
.	TRBD2	TRBV25-1	TRBJ2-1	TGTGCCAGCAGTTCTGCGGGGGGGCTCAATGAGCAGTTCTTC	CASSSAGGLNEQFF
.	TRBD1	TRBV5-1	TRBJ1-1	TGCGCCAGCAGCGCCGGGACAGGGGGCACTGAAGCTTTCTTT	CASSAGTGGTEAFF
.	.	TRBV3-1/TRBV3-2	TRBJ1-5	TGTGCCAGCAGCCAGCAAGTCAATCAGCCCCAGCATTTT	CASSQQVNQPQHF
.	TRBD1	TRBV25-1	TRBJ1-2	TGTGCCAGCAGTGCCCAGGGACAGGGGTATGGCTACACCTTC	CASSAQGQGYGYTF
.	.	TRBV7-2	TRBJ1-1	TGTGCCAGCAGGTTTGGGGGCTCCACTGAAGCTTTCTTT	CASRFGGSTEAFF
.	.	TRBV6-5	TRBJ2-7	TGTGCCAGCAGTTACTCCTTACAGGATAACTACGAGCAGTACTTC	CASSYSLQDNYEQYF
once	TRBD2	TRBV6-5	TRBJ2-3	TGTGCCTGTGCTAGCGGGGGTTTCACAGATACGCAGTATTTT	CACASGGFTDTQYF
.	.	TRBV5-4	TRBJ2-5	TGTGCCAGCAGCGGTGCCGGGGCCCCCCGGGAGACCCAGTACTTC	CASSGAGAPRETQYF
.	.	TRBV19	TRBJ2-1	TGTGCCAGTAGTACAAGTACAGGGCCAAGATCCTACAATGAGCAGTTCTTC	CASSTSTGPRSYNEQFF
.	.	TRBV4-3	TRBJ1-4	TGCGCCAGCAGCCAAGATAAGCAGACTGTGCGGAAACTGTTTTTT	CASSQDKQTVRKLFF
.	TRBD1	TRBV4-3	TRBJ2-1	TGCGCCAGCAGCCAAGATAGGGGACAGGGCAATGAGCAGTTCTTC	CASSQDRGQGNEQFF